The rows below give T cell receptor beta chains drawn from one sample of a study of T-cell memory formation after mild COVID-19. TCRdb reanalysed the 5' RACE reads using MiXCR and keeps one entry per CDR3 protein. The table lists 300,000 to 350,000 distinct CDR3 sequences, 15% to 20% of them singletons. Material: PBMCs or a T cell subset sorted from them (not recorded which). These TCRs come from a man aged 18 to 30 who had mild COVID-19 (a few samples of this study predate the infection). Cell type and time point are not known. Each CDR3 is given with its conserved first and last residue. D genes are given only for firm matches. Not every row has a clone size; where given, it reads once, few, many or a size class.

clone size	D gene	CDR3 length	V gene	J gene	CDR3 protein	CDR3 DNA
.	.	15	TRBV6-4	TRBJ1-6	CASSDSNQRDSPLHF	TGTGCCAGCAGTGACTCGAACCAGAGAGATTCACCCCTCCACTTT
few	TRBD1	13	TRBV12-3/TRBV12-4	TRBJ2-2	CASSPGTAGELFF	TGTGCCAGCAGTCCGGGGACAGCCGGGGAGCTGTTTTTT
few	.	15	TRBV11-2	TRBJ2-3	CASSLEHTNTDTQYF	TGTGCCAGCAGCTTAGAGCATACCAACACAGATACGCAGTATTTT
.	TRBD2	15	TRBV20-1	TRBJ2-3	CSARGLAGDSDTQYF	TGCAGTGCTAGGGGACTAGCGGGGGACTCAGATACGCAGTATTTT
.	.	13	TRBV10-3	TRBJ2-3	CAISPGELDTQYF	TGTGCCATCAGTCCGGGGGAGCTGGATACGCAGTATTTT
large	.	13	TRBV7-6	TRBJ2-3	CASSYTSTDTQYF	TGTGCCAGCAGCTACACTAGCACAGATACGCAGTATTTT
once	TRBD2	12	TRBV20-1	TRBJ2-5	CSALRGQETQYF	TGCAGTGCCCTGCGGGGGCAAGAGACCCAGTACTTC
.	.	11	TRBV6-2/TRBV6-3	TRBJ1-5	CASGRNQPQHF	TGTGCCAGCGGAAGGAATCAGCCCCAGCATTTT
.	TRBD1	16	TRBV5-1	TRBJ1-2	CASSPSGTGGFYGYTF	TGCGCCAGCAGCCCATCCGGGACAGGGGGCTTCTATGGCTACACCTTC
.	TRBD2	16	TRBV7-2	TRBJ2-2	CASSWTGTSDTGELFF	TGTGCCAGCAGCTGGACCGGGACTAGCGACACCGGGGAGCTGTTTTTT
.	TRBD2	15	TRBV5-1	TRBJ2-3	CASSLTSGEGDTQYF	TGCGCCAGCAGCTTAACTAGCGGGGAAGGAGATACGCAGTATTTT
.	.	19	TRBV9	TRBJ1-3	CASSARPSIQHGSGNTIYF	TGTGCCAGCAGCGCAAGACCTTCCATCCAACACGGCTCTGGAAACACCATATATTTT
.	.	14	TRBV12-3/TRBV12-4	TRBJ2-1	CASSLDHRYNEQFF	TGTGCCAGCAGTCTTGACCATAGGTACAATGAGCAGTTCTTC
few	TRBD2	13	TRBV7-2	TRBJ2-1	CASSSSLWGGWFF	TGTGCCAGCAGCTCCTCCCTCTGGGGGGGGTGGTTCTTC
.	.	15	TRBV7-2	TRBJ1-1	CASSSIRALRTEAFF	TGTGCCAGCAGCTCAATCAGGGCCCTGAGGACTGAAGCTTTCTTT
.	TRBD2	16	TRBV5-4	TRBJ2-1	CASSLRGSGGADEQFF	TGTGCCAGCAGCCTTCGTGGAAGCGGGGGGGCAGATGAGCAGTTCTTC
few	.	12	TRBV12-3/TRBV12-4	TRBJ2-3	CASRGDADTQYF	TGTGCCAGCCGCGGGGACGCAGATACGCAGTATTTT
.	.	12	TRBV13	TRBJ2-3	CASSWTSNTQYF	TGTGCCAGCAGCTGGACGTCAAATACGCAGTATTTT
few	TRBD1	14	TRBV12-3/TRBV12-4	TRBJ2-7	CASSRTGGAEEQYF	TGTGCCAGCAGCAGGACAGGGGGCGCGGAGGAGCAGTACTTC
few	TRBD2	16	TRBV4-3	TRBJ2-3	CASSQDGGGGTDTQYF	TGCGCCAGCAGCCAAGATGGCGGGGGTGGCACAGATACGCAGTATTTT
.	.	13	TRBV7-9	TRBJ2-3	CASSSGADYTQYF	TGTGCCAGCAGCTCGGGGGCCGATTATACGCAGTATTTT
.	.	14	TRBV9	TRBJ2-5	CASSVGWGQETQYF	TGTGCCAGCAGCGTAGGTTGGGGGCAAGAGACCCAGTACTTC
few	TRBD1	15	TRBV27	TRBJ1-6	CASSAQGGAGTPLHF	TGTGCCAGCAGTGCCCAGGGGGGCGCTGGGACACCCCTCCACTTT
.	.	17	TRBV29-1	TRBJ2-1	CSVEDPENEDFYNEQFF	TGCAGCGTTGAAGATCCCGAGAATGAGGACTTCTACAATGAGCAGTTCTTC
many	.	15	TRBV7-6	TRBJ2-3	CASSFGGVSTDTQYF	TGTGCCAGCAGCTTTGGAGGAGTTAGCACAGATACGCAGTATTTT
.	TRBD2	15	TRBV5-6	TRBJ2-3	CASSLKGLATDTQYF	TGTGCCAGCAGCTTAAAAGGACTAGCCACAGATACGCAGTATTTT
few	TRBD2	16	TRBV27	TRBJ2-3	CASSFLAGWGTDTQYF	TGTGCCAGCAGTTTCCTAGCGGGCTGGGGCACAGATACGCAGTATTTT
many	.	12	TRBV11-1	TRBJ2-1	CASSRGDNEQFF	TGTGCCAGCAGCCGAGGAGACAATGAGCAGTTCTTC
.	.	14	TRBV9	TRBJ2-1	CASSVVGASGEQFF	TGTGCCAGCAGCGTAGTAGGTGCGTCGGGTGAGCAGTTCTTC
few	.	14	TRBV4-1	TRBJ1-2	CASSQFTGFDGYTF	TGCGCCAGCAGCCAATTTACAGGGTTCGATGGCTACACCTTC
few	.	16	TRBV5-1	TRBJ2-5	CASSFLPGTFKETQYF	TGCGCCAGCAGCTTTCTGCCAGGGACATTCAAGGAGACCCAGTACTTC
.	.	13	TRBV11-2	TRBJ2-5	CASSLGGDGTQYF	TGTGCCAGCAGCTTGGGCGGGGACGGGACCCAGTACTTC
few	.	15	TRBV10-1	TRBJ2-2	CASSESIANTGELFF	TGCGCCAGCAGTGAGTCAATCGCGAACACCGGGGAGCTGTTTTTT
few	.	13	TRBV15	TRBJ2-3	CATTRTATDTQYF	TGTGCCACGACCCGGACGGCTACAGATACGCAGTATTTT
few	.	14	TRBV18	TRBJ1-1	CASSPLDLGAEAFF	TGTGCCAGCTCACCCCTTGACCTGGGCGCTGAAGCTTTCTTT
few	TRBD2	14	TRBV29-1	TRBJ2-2	CSAKLAGNTGELFF	TGCAGCGCCAAACTAGCGGGGAACACCGGGGAGCTGTTTTTT
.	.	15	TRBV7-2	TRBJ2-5	CASSRRMGGQETQYF	TGTGCCAGCAGTCGCAGGATGGGGGGCCAAGAGACCCAGTACTTC
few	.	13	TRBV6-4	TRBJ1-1	CASRPDIFTEAFF	TGTGCCAGCAGACCGGACATTTTCACTGAAGCTTTCTTT
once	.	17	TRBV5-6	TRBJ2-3	CASSLWDPMGGRDTQYF	TGTGCCAGCAGCTTATGGGACCCGATGGGGGGGCGAGATACGCAGTATTTT
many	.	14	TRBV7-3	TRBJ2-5	CASSLSGGSETQYF	TGTGCCAGCAGCTTATCCGGAGGGTCGGAGACCCAGTACTTC
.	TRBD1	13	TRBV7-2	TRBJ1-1	CASSGRQGGEAFF	TGTGCCAGCAGCGGCAGACAGGGCGGTGAAGCTTTCTTT
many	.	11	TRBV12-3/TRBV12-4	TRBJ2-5	CASRLQETQYF	TGTGCCAGCAGACTTCAAGAGACCCAGTACTTC
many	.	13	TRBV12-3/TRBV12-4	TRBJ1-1	CASSFAGNTEAFF	TGTGCCAGCAGTTTCGCCGGGAACACTGAAGCTTTCTTT
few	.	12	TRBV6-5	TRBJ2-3	CASSPREGSQYF	TGTGCCAGCAGCCCACGCGAGGGGTCGCAGTATTTT
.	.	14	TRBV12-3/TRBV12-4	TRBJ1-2	CASIATPNHYGYTF	TGTGCCAGCATCGCCACCCCGAATCACTATGGCTACACCTTC
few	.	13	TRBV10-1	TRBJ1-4	CASSDPQDEKLFF	TGCGCCAGCAGTGATCCCCAGGACGAAAAACTGTTTTTT
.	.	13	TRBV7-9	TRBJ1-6	CASGTASNSPLHF	TGTGCCAGCGGAACAGCTTCTAATTCACCCCTCCACTTT
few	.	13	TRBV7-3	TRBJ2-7	CASSPTPLSEQYF	TGTGCCAGCAGCCCTACCCCTCTGTCCGAGCAGTACTTC
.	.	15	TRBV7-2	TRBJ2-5	CASSFDGGPEETQYF	TGTGCCAGCAGCTTCGACGGGGGCCCTGAAGAGACCCAGTACTTC
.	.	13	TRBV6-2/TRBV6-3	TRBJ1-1	CASGGLTNTEAFF	TGTGCCAGCGGGGGACTGACGAACACTGAAGCTTTCTTT
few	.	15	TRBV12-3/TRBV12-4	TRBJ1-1	CASSLEAGGSTEAFF	TGTGCCAGCAGTTTGGAGGCAGGAGGGAGCACTGAAGCTTTCTTT
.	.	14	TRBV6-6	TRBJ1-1	CASRFGRMNTEAFF	TGTGCCAGCAGGTTTGGACGGATGAACACTGAAGCTTTCTTT
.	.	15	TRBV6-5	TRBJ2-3	CASSYAGASTDTQYF	TGTGCCAGCAGTTACGCAGGGGCCAGCACAGATACGCAGTATTTT
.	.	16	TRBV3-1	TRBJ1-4	CASSQMEGGTNEKLFF	TGTGCCAGCAGCCAAATGGAGGGAGGAACTAATGAAAAACTGTTTTTT